This T cell receptor beta chain was sequenced during a study of immune cell composition in non-small cell lung cancer. This clone came up a few times. Profiled with immunoSEQ multiplex PCR; TCRdb holds only in-frame clones, not every one. The sample holds roughly 1,900 clones; over 70% are singletons and the top ten take around 11%. Normal lung was sampled as far from the tumour as possible, at least 3 cm. The sample taken for sequencing was non-adjacent lung tissue. The sequence was collected from a human donor with non-small cell lung cancer.

As DNA, the CDR3 is TGTGCCAGCAGCCCTCGGGACATTAATGAAAAACTGTTTTTT. This gives the protein CASSPRDINEKLFF. The chain links TRBV4-2 to TRBJ1-4; a possible D gene is TRBD1 (6 bases). The CDR3 contains 14 residues. In germline, CDR1 is LGHNA, CDR2 YNFKEQ. V lost 4 bases to trimming and J lost 4 bases, with 10 bases between them.